Below are 9 T cell receptor beta chains sequenced from a single sample in a study of cytomegalovirus exposure and HLA in healthy donors. In the PCR, 60 Vbeta and 13 Jbeta primers were used. The protocol was immunoSEQ multiplex PCR, while the TCRdb copy is restricted to in-frame clones and leaves out a portion. Among approximately 78,000 clones listed, approximately 84% were seen once. The sample comprised PBMCs. These receptors were taken from a woman aged 45-60 years in good health and CMV-seronegative.

The chain is built from TRBV27 and TRBJ2-1; D may be TRBD2 (6 bases). V was shortened by 1 base and J by 4 bases, with 14 bases between the two germline ends. The V gene's germline CDR1 is MNHEY and CDR2 SMNVEV (reference sequence). This CDR3 is 16 amino acids long. CDR3 protein: CASSLLVTSSYNEQFF. The CDR3 nucleotides read TGTGCCAGCAGTTTATTAGTCACTAGCTCGTACAATGAGCAGTTCTTC.

The genes are TRBV10-2 and TRBJ2-5; D possibly corresponds to TRBD2 (5 bases). V dropped 0 bases and J dropped 11 bases, with 13 bases sitting between them. CDR3 length: 13 residues. CDR1 is WSHSY and CDR2 is SAAADI in the germline V gene. The CDR3 here is CASSESPAGEQYF. As DNA, the CDR3 is TGCGCCAGCAGTGAGTCTCCGGCCGGGGAGCAGTACTTC.

V is TRBV5-8 and J is TRBJ2-3; D might be TRBD2 (5 bases). This CDR3 has 15 residues. Deletions cut 0 bases from V and 2 bases from J, with 10 bases between. The germline V gene has CDR1 SGHTS and CDR2 YDEGEE. CDR3 amino acids: CASSLVETNTDTQYF. The CDR3 DNA follows: TGTGCCAGCAGCTTGGTGGAGACTAACACAGATACGCAGTATTTT. Looking up the rest from reference TRBV5-8 and TRBJ2-3 gives the full variable domain: EAGVTQSPTHLIKTRGQQATLRCSPISGHTSVYWYQQALGLGLQFLLWYDEGEERNRGNFPPRFSGRQFPNYSSELNVNALELEDSALYLCASSLVETNTDTQYFGPGTRLTVL.

This clone was detected a few times. CDR3 sequence: CASGPSGSSYNEQFF. As DNA, the CDR3 is TGTGCTAGTGGCCCTAGCGGTAGCTCCTACAATGAGCAGTTCTTC. This sequence joins TRBV12-5 and TRBJ2-1; 7 bases line up with TRBD2. CDR1 is LGHNT, CDR2 FRNRAP, per germline. This CDR3 spans 15 amino acids. The ends lost 6 bases at V and 0 bases at J; junction bases unmatched: 5.

V is TRBV23-1 and J is TRBJ1-2; unclear D gene. TRBV23-1 is assigned to the ORF class and has an uncertain function. This CDR3 has 16 amino acids. V gave up 1 base and J gave up 0 bases, with 12 bases separating them. CDR3 region: CASSQFKPRSNYGYTF. CDR3 in DNA: TGCGCCAGCAGTCAATTCAAACCGAGATCTAACTATGGCTACACCTTC.

The chain has TRBV28 and TRBJ1-2; D unclear. The CDR3 covers 12 residues. Germline V gene sequence: CDR1 MDHEN, CDR2 SYDVKM. The V and J ends lost 4 bases and 4 bases respectively, with 7 bases between them. The CDR3 loop is CASSSPVYGYTF. CDR3 DNA: TGTGCCAGCAGTTCCCCAGTCTATGGCTACACCTTC.

The chain couples TRBV28 to TRBJ2-3, with a tentative D call TRBD1 (6 bases). The CDR3 length is 16 residues. Germline loops: CDR1 MDHEN, CDR2 SYDVKM. Trimming left V 5 bases short and J 3 bases short, with 18 bases between. CDR3 sequence reads: CASSLWTVTKTDTQYF. The DNA for the CDR3 is TGTGCCAGCAGTCTCTGGACAGTTACAAAAACAGATACGCAGTATTTT.

The CDR3 bases are TGTGCCAGCAGCTTAGTCCTGGGGCGGAGAGCGAGCTCCTACAATGAGCAGTTCTTC. It is translated as CASSLVLGRRASSYNEQFF. The chain joins TRBV7-6 to TRBJ2-1; TRBD1 might be the D (5 bases). Per germline, CDR1 SGHVS and CDR2 FNYEAQ. Trimming pared 1 base from V and 0 bases from J, leaving 19 bases between. The CDR3 runs 19 residues.

The rearrangement joins TRBV6-1 to TRBJ2-7; D may be TRBD1 (5 bases). The CDR3 is 14 residues long. Trimming took 6 bases from V and 2 from J, leaving 14 bases between them. Germline-derived CDR1 and CDR2 are MNHNS and SASEGT. The CDR3 coding sequence is TGTGCCAGCAGACTGGACACTGCAACCTACGAGCAGTACTTC. Translation gives CASRLDTATYEQYF.